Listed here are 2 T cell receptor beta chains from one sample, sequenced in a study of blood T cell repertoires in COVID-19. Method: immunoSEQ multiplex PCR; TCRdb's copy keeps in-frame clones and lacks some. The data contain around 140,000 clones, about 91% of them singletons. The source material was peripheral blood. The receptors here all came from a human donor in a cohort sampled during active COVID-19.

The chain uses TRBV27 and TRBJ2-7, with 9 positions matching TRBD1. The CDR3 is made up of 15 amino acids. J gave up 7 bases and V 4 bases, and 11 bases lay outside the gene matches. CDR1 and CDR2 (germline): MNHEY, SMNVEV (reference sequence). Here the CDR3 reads CASSSEDRGWGEQYF. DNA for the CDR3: TGTGCCAGCAGTTCCGAGGACAGGGGATGGGGAGAGCAGTACTTC.

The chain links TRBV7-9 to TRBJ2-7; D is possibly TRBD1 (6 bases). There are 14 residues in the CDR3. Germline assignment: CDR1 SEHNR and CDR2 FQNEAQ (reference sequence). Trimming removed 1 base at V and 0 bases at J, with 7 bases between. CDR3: CASSLGTDSYEQYF. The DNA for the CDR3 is TGTGCCAGCAGCTTAGGGACAGACTCCTACGAGCAGTACTTC.